This entry concerns a single TCR beta chain. In the original analysis: Amplification of reference gene primers was used by the study to estimate nucleated cell counts. Libraries were prepared by immunoSEQ multiplex PCR; TCRdb keeps only in-frame clonotypes and omits some of them. V and J calls and clone size are given by that table; D and trimming were obtained from the DNA. The data contain hundreds of thousands of clones, roughly 89% of them seen just once; the ten biggest clones take up more than 1.4%. The sample is drawn from a study of blood T cell repertoires in COVID-19. At the level of the study: PBMCs, B-cell-depleted T cells, or T cells were the source of the cDNA or gDNA that made up the material.

The CDR3 consists of 13 residues. The V gene end was trimmed by 4 bases and the J gene end by 8 bases; junction bases not matched to a gene: 7. Germline CDR1 is SQVTM and CDR2 is ANQGSEA. The receptor's source is a woman under 40 with active or convalescent COVID-19. Source material: peripheral blood. The chain employs TRBV29-1 and TRBJ1-3; TRBD1 matches at 8 bases. In DNA, the CDR3 is TGCAGCGTTGGTTCAGGGGGCTTAGACACCATATATTTT. As protein: CSVGSGGLDTIYF.